This entry concerns a single T cell receptor beta chain. The antigen is not known. Given a much more abundant clone one base away, this may be a read error. Germline V gene data show CDR1 as DFQATT and CDR2 as SNEGSKA (reference sequence). The CDR3 sequence is 12 residues long. There were no patients who had received any treatment before thyroid surgery. The data originate from a study of metastatic and nonmetastatic thyroid tumors. Study-level information: Blood and tumor or nodule tissue repertoires from malignant and benign thyroid patients were compared.

The authors' processing: Built for papillary thyroid cancer, a distant-metastasis classifier drew on CDR3 differences across clinicopathological groups. Through MiXCR, TCRdb re-clonotyped the PCR reads. The V and J calls and clone size come from TCRdb's table, not from the authors' own analysis. This sample has approximately 84,000 clones; about 15% occur once, and the top ten carry 3.6%. Findings and limits, study-wide: Malignant tumors reportedly showed significantly higher TCR beta diversity than benign nodules in both blood and tumor.

The receptor comes from a female donor with papillary thyroid cancer or a benign thyroid nodule (not recorded which). Some clones in this sample may be carry-over from other donors' samples. The J gene is TRBJ2-1, the V gene TRBV20-1; possible D gene TRBD1, 5 bases. Material for sequencing was blood. For the CDR3, the DNA is TGCAGTGCTAGCTGGGGCAGGGATGATCAGTTCTTC. This codes for CSASWGRDDQFF.